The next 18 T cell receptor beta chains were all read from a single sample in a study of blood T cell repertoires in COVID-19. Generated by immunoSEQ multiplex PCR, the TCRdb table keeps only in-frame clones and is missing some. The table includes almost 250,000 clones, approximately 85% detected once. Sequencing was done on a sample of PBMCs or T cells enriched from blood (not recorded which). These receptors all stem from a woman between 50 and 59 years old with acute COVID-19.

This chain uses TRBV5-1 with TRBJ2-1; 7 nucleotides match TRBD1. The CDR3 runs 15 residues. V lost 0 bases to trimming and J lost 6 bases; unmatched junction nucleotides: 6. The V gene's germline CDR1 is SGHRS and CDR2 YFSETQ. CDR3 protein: CASSLGQGEFNEQFF. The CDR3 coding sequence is TGCGCCAGCAGCTTGGGACAGGGTGAATTCAATGAGCAGTTCTTC.

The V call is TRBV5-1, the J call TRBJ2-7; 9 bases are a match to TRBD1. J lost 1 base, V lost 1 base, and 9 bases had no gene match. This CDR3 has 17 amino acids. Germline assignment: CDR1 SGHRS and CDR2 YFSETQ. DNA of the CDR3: TGCGCCAGCAGCTTGAGTTTTATTGGACAGGGGTCCTACGAGCAGTACTTC. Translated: CASSLSFIGQGSYEQYF.

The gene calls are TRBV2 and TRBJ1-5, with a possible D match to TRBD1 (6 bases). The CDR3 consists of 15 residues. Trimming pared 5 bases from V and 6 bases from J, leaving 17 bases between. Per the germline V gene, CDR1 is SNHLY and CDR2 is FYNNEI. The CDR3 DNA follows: TGTGCCAGCAGTCCCGACACCAGGGGTTTTCAGCCCCAGCATTTT. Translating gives CASSPDTRGFQPQHF.

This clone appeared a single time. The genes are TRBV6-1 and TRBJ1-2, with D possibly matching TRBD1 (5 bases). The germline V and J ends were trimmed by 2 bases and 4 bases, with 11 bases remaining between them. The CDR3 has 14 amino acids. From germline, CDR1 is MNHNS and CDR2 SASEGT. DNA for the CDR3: TGTGCCAGCAGTGAATCACAGGCCCTCTATGGCTACACCTTC. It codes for CASSESQALYGYTF.

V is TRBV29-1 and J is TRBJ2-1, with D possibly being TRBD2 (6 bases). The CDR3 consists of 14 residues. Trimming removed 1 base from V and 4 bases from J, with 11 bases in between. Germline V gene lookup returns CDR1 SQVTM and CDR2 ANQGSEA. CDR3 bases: TGCAGCGTTGAAGGCTCGGGGGTATACAATGAGCAGTTCTTC. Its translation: CSVEGSGVYNEQFF.

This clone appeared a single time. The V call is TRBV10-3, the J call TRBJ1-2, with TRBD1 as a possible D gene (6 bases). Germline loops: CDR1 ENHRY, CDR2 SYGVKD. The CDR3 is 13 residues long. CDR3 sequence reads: CATSPRTVLGYTF. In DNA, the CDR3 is TGTGCTACATCCCCCCGGACAGTTCTTGGCTACACCTTC.

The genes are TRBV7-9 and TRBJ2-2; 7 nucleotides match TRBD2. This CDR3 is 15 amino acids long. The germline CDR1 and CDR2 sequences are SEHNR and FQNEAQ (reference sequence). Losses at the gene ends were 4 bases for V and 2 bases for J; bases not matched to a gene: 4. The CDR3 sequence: CASSSGLLNTGELFF. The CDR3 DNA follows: TGTGCCAGCAGCTCGGGACTATTAAACACCGGGGAGCTGTTTTTT.

The DNA for the CDR3 is TGTGCCACCAGTGATTTGCACGGGGATACGCAGTATTTT. Its protein product is CATSDLHGDTQYF. This sequence joins TRBV24-1 and TRBJ2-3, with no clear D. Germline lookup yields CDR1 KGHDR and CDR2 SFDVKD. The CDR3 runs 13 residues. Trimming took 0 bases from V and 6 from J, leaving 6 bases between them.

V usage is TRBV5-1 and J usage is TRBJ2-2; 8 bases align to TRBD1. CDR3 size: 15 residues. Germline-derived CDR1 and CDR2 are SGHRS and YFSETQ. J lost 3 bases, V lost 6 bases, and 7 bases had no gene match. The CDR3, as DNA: TGCGCCAGCACCTCCGGGACAGGCCACACCGGGGAGCTGTTTTTT. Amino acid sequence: CASTSGTGHTGELFF.

In nucleotides, the CDR3 is TGCGCCAGCAGCTTAGTGAGGGCCAATGAGCAGTTCTTC. Protein product: CASSLVRANEQFF. The chain carries TRBV5-1 and TRBJ2-1; possible D gene TRBD2, 5 bases. The CDR3 runs 13 residues. Deletions cut 2 bases from V and 6 bases from J, with 9 bases between. From germline, CDR1 is SGHRS and CDR2 YFSETQ. Looking up the rest from reference TRBV5-1 and TRBJ2-1 gives the full variable domain: KAGVTQTPRYLIKTRGQQVTLSCSPISGHRSVSWYQQTPGQGLQFLFEYFSETQRNKGNFPGRFSGRQFSNSRSEMNVSTLELGDSALYLCASSLVRANEQFFGPGTRLTVL.

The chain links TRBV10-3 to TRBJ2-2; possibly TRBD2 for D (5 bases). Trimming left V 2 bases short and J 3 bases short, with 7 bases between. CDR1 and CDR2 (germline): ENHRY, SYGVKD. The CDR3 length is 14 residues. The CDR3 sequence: CAISERGDTGELFF. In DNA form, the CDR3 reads TGTGCCATCAGTGAGCGGGGTGACACCGGGGAGCTGTTTTTT.

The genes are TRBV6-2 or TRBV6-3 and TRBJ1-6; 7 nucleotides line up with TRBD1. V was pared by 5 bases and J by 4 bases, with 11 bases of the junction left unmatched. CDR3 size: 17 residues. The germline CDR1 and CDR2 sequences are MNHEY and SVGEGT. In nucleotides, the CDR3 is TGTGCCAGCAGTCTCCGACTGACAGGGACTTATAATTCACCCCTCCACTTT. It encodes CASSLRLTGTYNSPLHF.

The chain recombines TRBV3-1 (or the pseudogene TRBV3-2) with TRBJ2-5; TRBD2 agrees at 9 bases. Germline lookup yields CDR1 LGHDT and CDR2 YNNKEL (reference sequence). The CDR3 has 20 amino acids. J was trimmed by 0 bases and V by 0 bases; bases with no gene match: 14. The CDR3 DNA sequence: TGTGCCAGCAGCCAAGACAGTAGGACTAGCGCAATGGGCTACCAAGAGACCCAGTACTTC. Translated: CASSQDSRTSAMGYQETQYF.

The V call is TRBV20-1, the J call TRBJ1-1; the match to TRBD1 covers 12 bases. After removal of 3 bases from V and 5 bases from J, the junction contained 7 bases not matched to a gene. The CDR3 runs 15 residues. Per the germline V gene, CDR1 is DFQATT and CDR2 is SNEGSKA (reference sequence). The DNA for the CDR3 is TGCAGTGCTAGTCAGGGACAGGGGGCGCGGACTGAAGCTTTCTTT. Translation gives CSASQGQGARTEAFF.

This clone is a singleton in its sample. The CDR3 here is CASSHGTGGTSKGVNYGYTF. The CDR3, as DNA: TGTGCCAGCAGCCACGGGACAGGGGGAACTAGTAAAGGAGTTAACTATGGCTACACCTTC. The rearrangement joins TRBV9 to TRBJ1-2; 11 bases fit TRBD1. CDR3 length equals 20 residues. Germline V gene lookup returns CDR1 SGDLS and CDR2 YYNGEE. J gave up 1 base and V 4 bases, and 18 bases lay outside the gene matches. The full variable domain, completed using reference TRBV9 and TRBJ1-2, is DSGVTQTPKHLITATGQRVTLRCSPRSGDLSVYWYQQSLDQGLQFLIQYYNGEERAKGNILERFSAQQFPDLHSELNLSSLELGDSALYFCASSHGTGGTSKGVNYGYTFGSGTRLTVV.

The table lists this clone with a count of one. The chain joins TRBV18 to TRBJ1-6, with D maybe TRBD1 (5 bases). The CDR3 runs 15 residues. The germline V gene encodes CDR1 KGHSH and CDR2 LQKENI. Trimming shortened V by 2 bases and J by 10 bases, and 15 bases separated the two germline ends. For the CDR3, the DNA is TGTGCCAGCTCACCAAACGGGGGAGAGGGCTCACCCCTCCACTTT. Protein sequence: CASSPNGGEGSPLHF. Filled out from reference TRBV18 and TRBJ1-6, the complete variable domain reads NAGVMQNPRHLVRRRGQEARLRCSPMKGHSHVYWYRQLPEEGLKFMVYLQKENIIDESGMPKERFSAEFPKEGPSILRIQQVVRGDSAAYFCASSPNGGEGSPLHFGNGTRLTVT.

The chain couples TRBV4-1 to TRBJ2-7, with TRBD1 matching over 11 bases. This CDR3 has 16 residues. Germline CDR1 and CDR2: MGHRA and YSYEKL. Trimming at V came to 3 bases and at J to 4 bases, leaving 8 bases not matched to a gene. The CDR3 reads CASSQVRTGGRYEQYF. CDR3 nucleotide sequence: TGCGCCAGCAGCCAGGTTCGGACAGGGGGCCGATACGAGCAGTACTTC.

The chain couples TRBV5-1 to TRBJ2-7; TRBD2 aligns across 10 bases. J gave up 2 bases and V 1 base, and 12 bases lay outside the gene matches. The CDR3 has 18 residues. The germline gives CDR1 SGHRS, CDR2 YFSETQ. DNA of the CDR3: TGCGCCAGCAGCTTGTACGGGCCCACTAGCGGGGTGACCTACGAGCAGTACTTC. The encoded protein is CASSLYGPTSGVTYEQYF.